This note documents a single TCR beta chain sequence. The antigen is not known. Other nucleotide sequences in the sample specify the same CDR3. Method: immunoSEQ multiplex PCR; TCRdb's copy keeps in-frame clones and lacks some. Of more than 110,000 clones in the sample, 70% to 90% were seen once. This specimen comes from a study of T cell responses to AZD1222 COVID-19 vaccine. Whole-study findings and limits: White British people made up most donors, females outnumbered males, and clonal diversity was possibly underestimated. Unmutated variant regions reportedly attract nearly half of all spike-specific TCRs.

This TCR came from an adult in good health. This sample comprised peripheral blood, obtained on day 0 of AZD1222 vaccination.

The CDR3 DNA follows: TGTGCCAGCAGTCTACAGGGCAACACTGAAGCTTTCTTT. This sequence encodes CASSLQGNTEAFF. The rearrangement joins TRBV2 to TRBJ1-1, with D perhaps matching TRBD1 (6 bases). Trimming removed 5 bases from V and 2 bases from J, with 9 bases in between. The CDR3 consists of 13 residues. The germline gives CDR1 SNHLY, CDR2 FYNNEI.